The clone carrying this T cell receptor (beta chain) has only one observation. The data were taken from a study of T cell changes during pregnancy in multiple sclerosis. The method was immunoSEQ multiplex PCR; TCRdb's version includes in-frame clones alone and lacks a portion of them. The sample records 35,000 to 45,000 clones, roughly 92% being singletons. The receptor was isolated from a female donor with multiple sclerosis, enrolled in a pregnancy study. The material was peripheral blood, obtained before pregnancy.

The CDR3 DNA sequence: TGTGCCAGCTCACCGGTGACAGGGGTACCAGATACGCAGTATTTT. As protein: CASSPVTGVPDTQYF. The rearrangement joins TRBV18 to TRBJ2-3, with 8 bases aligning to TRBD1. The CDR3 has 15 residues. From germline, CDR1 is KGHSH and CDR2 LQKENI. V was clipped by 3 bases and J by 4 bases; unmatched bases: 6.